The next 18 T cell receptor beta chains were all read from a single sample in a study of T cell repertoires in cytomegalovirus infection. One entry per CDR3 protein, called by TCRdb with MiXCR from the reads. The sample holds under 850,000 distinct CDR3 sequences, around 30% seen once. The antigens these receptors bind are not known. Sequences were derived from cultured PBMCs, sampled from culture after CMV antigen stimulation. The receptors were gathered from a human donor in good health (CMV status not recorded). Some clones in this sample may be carry-over from other donors' samples.

The V call is TRBV11-1, the J call TRBJ2-3; 11 bases agree with TRBD2. This CDR3 has 17 residues. Germline loops: CDR1 SGHAT, CDR2 FQDESV (reference sequence). Trimming at V came to 10 bases and at J to 2 bases, leaving 14 bases not matched to a gene. The DNA of the CDR3 is TGTGCCATCGGGGAGGTGCTAGCGGGAGGATTCACAGATACGCAGTATTTT. It translates to CAIGEVLAGGFTDTQYF.

The chain has TRBV20-1 and TRBJ2-3; TRBD2 aligns across 8 bases. The CDR3 has 17 residues. CDR1 is DFQATT, CDR2 SNEGSKA, per germline (reference sequence). The junction had 18 bases not matched to a gene; V was cut back by 4 bases and J by 6 bases. The CDR3 is CSATRLEVAGWEDTQYF. The CDR3 DNA reads TGCAGTGCTACGAGATTAGAGGTAGCGGGATGGGAGGATACGCAGTATTTT.

V usage is TRBV25-1 and J usage is TRBJ1-4, with TRBD1 matching 9 bases. This CDR3 is built from 14 residues. The V segment lost 5 bases and the J segment 11 bases; nucleotides outside the gene matches: 9. Germline V CDR1 and CDR2: MGHDK, SYGVNS. DNA of the CDR3: TGTGCCAGCAGTCCCGGGACAGGGACGGAGAAACTGTTTTTT. Protein: CASSPGTGTEKLFF.

The chain couples TRBV6-8 to TRBJ1-6; 7 nucleotides match TRBD1. Germline V lookup: CDR1 MNHGY, CDR2 SAAAGT. The V and J ends lost 7 bases and 10 bases, in that order; junction bases with no gene match: 10. The CDR3 spans 14 residues. The CDR3 DNA reads as TGTGCCAGCACCCGAGGGGGCGATGGGTCACCCCTCCACTTT. Its protein is CASTRGGDGSPLHF.

The chain joins TRBV6-2 or TRBV6-3 to TRBJ1-1; D ambiguous. From germline, CDR1 is MNHEY and CDR2 SVGEGT. Trimming pared 5 bases from V and 4 bases from J, leaving 11 bases between. The CDR3 length is 13 residues. The CDR3 DNA sequence: TGTGCCAGCAGTCTGACAAAACTCACTGAAGCTTTCTTT. This gives the protein CASSLTKLTEAFF.

The chain employs TRBV5-1 and TRBJ2-1; a weak D match, TRBD1 (7 bases). The CDR3 covers 14 residues. Germline values: CDR1 SGHRS, CDR2 YFSETQ. V was shortened by 0 bases and J by 10 bases, with 14 bases between the two germline ends. CDR3 protein: CASSLGLGGTEQFF. The CDR3, as DNA: TGCGCCAGCAGCTTGGGACTAGGGGGCACGGAGCAGTTCTTC.

The gene calls are TRBV20-1 and TRBJ2-4; D might be TRBD1 (6 bases). In germline, CDR1 is DFQATT, CDR2 SNEGSKA (reference sequence). This CDR3 has 12 residues. Trimming shortened V by 0 bases and J by 10 bases, and 10 bases separated the two germline ends. The CDR3 nucleotides are TGCAGTGCTAGAGATCCAGGGGAAATTCAGTACTTC. Translating it yields CSARDPGEIQYF.

This chain links TRBV9 with TRBJ2-1; D call uncertain. Germline-derived CDR1 and CDR2 are SGDLS and YYNGEE. The CDR3 loop spans 13 amino acids. V was clipped by 3 bases and J by 9 bases, with 13 bases between them. This CDR3 is CASSEPLITEQFF. The DNA of the CDR3 is TGTGCCAGCAGCGAGCCCCTCATAACTGAGCAGTTCTTC.

There are a few counts of this clonotype. This chain connects TRBV4-1 to TRBJ1-1; the match to TRBD1 covers 8 bases. Germline V gene sequence: CDR1 MGHRA, CDR2 YSYEKL. The CDR3 spans 15 residues. The junction had 5 bases not matched to a gene; V was cut back by 5 bases and J by 0 bases. The CDR3 sequence: CASSEPGQVNTEAFF. Written as DNA, the CDR3 is TGCGCCAGCAGCGAGCCGGGACAGGTGAACACTGAAGCTTTCTTT.

Turning to this clonotype: The junction and the germline gene differ at one end; a read error may be behind it. This chain joins TRBV29-1 and TRBJ2-3, with D unclear. The germline gives CDR1 SQVTM, CDR2 ANQGSEA. CDR3 length: 11 amino acids. CDR3 sequence: CSVGQSDMQYF. The CDR3 DNA reads as TGCAGCGTTGGCCAGAGTGATATGCAGTATTTT.

The V call is TRBV4-3, the J call TRBJ2-5; D not certain. The CDR3 runs to 15 residues. Germline loops: CDR1 LGHNA, CDR2 YSLEER. Trimming pared 0 bases from V and 4 bases from J, leaving 12 bases between. The CDR3 DNA reads as TGCGCCAGCAGCCAAGATCCCGGGCTAGGAGAGACCCAGTACTTC. It yields the protein CASSQDPGLGETQYF.

This clonotype was picked up a small number of times. V usage is TRBV11-2 and J usage is TRBJ2-5, with 8 bases matching TRBD2. The length of the CDR3 is 17 residues. J lost 1 base, V lost 4 bases, and 11 bases had no gene match. The germline V gene encodes CDR1 SGHAT and CDR2 FQNNGV. The CDR3 spells CASSSTLIAGSQETQYF. Here the CDR3 DNA reads TGTGCCAGCAGCTCGACACTTATAGCGGGGAGCCAAGAGACCCAGTACTTC.

This clonotype was counted many times. The V gene is TRBV7-2, the J gene TRBJ1-2; D is unclear. V lost 1 base, J lost 6 bases, and 9 bases lay in between. This CDR3 is 13 amino acids long. The germline V gene encodes CDR1 SGHTA and CDR2 FQGNSA. The CDR3: CASSLVAGDGYTF. CDR3 DNA sequence: TGTGCCAGCAGCTTAGTAGCCGGGGATGGCTACACCTTC.

This chain joins TRBV6-2 or TRBV6-3 and TRBJ2-1; 14 positions match TRBD2. This CDR3 comprises 16 residues. CDR1 is MNHEY, CDR2 SVGEGT, per germline. Trimming cost V 6 bases and J 9 bases; bases outside gene matches: 10. CDR3 region: CASSPRLAGGSSEQFF. CDR3 sequence (DNA): TGTGCCAGCAGCCCCCGACTAGCGGGAGGGAGTAGTGAGCAGTTCTTC.

The chain links TRBV20-1 to TRBJ2-5; D tentatively fits TRBD1 or TRBD2 (8 bases each). CDR3 length: 14 residues. CDR1 and CDR2 from the germline V gene are DFQATT and SNEGSKA (reference sequence). Trimming cost V 5 bases and J 5 bases, with 18 bases left between them. Here the CDR3 DNA reads TGCAGTGCTCTCACAGGGGGGACTAGGGAGACCCAGTACTTC. As protein: CSALTGGTRETQYF.

The table lists this clonotype with a few counts. V usage is TRBV4-1 and J usage is TRBJ2-7; 8 positions match TRBD1. The CDR3 is made up of 15 amino acids. With 0 bases clipped from V and 6 bases from J, the junction kept 7 bases outside the gene matches. The V gene's germline CDR1 is MGHRA and CDR2 YSYEKL. CDR3 nucleotides: TGCGCCAGCAGCCAAGATTTGTCAGGGGGCAGCGAGCAGTACTTC. Its protein product is CASSQDLSGGSEQYF.

V gene TRBV20-1 combines with J gene TRBJ1-1; 9 bases map to TRBD1. V trimming: 6 bases; J trimming: 6 bases; junction bases outside the gene matches: 17. This CDR3 has 16 residues. CDR1 is DFQATT and CDR2 is SNEGSKA in the germline V gene (reference sequence). This chain's CDR3 is CSAIMDRGGYGAEAFF. CDR3 nucleotide sequence: TGCAGTGCAATAATGGACAGGGGAGGGTATGGGGCTGAAGCTTTCTTT.

This clonotype showed up many times. The chain uses TRBV7-6 and TRBJ2-3; 12 bases are shared with TRBD2. Trimming at V came to 5 bases and at J to 4 bases, leaving 4 bases not matched to a gene. Germline V gene lookup returns CDR1 SGHVS and CDR2 FNYEAQ. The CDR3 consists of 15 residues. Here the CDR3 reads CASSPLAGGPDTQYF. The CDR3 DNA is TGTGCCAGCAGCCCTCTAGCGGGGGGGCCAGATACGCAGTATTTT.